The rows below give T cell receptor beta chains drawn from one sample of a study of shared clonotypes between healthy human individuals. Measured with immunoSEQ multiplex PCR; TCRdb has only the in-frame clones, and not every one. Among about 1.1 million clones listed, around 77% were seen once. Sample: memory CD4+ T cells from PBMCs. Receptor source: a man aged 18 to 29 in good health. Some clones in this sample may be carry-over from other donors' samples. CDR3s include the opening cysteine and the closing phenylalanine or tryptophan. Fields, in order: J gene, clone size, D gene, V gene, CDR3 protein, CDR3 DNA. The D gene is left open where the match is weak. Expanded clones get a size class; other rows say once, few or many, or leave the size out.

J: TRBJ1-1; size: few; D: NA; V: TRBV5-1; CDR3: CASSFDRNTEAFF; DNA: TGCGCCAGCAGCTTCGACCGGAACACTGAAGCTTTCTTT
J: TRBJ2-2; size: NA; D: NA; V: TRBV7-3; CDR3: CASSLFANTGELFF; DNA: TGTGCCAGCAGCTTATTTGCCAACACCGGGGAGCTGTTTTTT
J: TRBJ1-5; size: NA; D: NA; V: TRBV28; CDR3: CASSLTSTYSNQPQHF; DNA: TGTGCCAGCAGTTTGACGAGCACATATAGCAATCAGCCCCAGCATTTT
J: TRBJ1-5; size: NA; D: NA; V: TRBV5-1; CDR3: CASSRDPGGDPQHF; DNA: TGCGCCAGCAGCCGAGACCCGGGTGGCGATCCCCAGCATTTT
J: TRBJ1-1; size: few; D: NA; V: TRBV30; CDR3: CAGRVDSSNTEAFF; DNA: TGTGCCGGGAGGGTGGACAGTTCAAACACTGAAGCTTTCTTT
J: TRBJ1-1; size: NA; D: NA; V: TRBV9; CDR3: CASSVEGMGPGEAFF; DNA: TGTGCCAGCAGCGTAGAGGGTATGGGGCCGGGTGAAGCTTTCTTT
J: TRBJ1-2; size: NA; D: NA; V: TRBV7-2; CDR3: CAGKGADLWGGGYTF; DNA: TGTGCCGGGAAAGGGGCGGATTTATGGGGTGGTGGCTACACCTTC
J: TRBJ2-7; size: NA; D: TRBD2; V: TRBV7-2; CDR3: CASSLTSGRLYEQYF; DNA: TGTGCCAGCAGCTTAACTAGCGGGAGGCTATACGAGCAGTACTTC
J: TRBJ2-7; size: NA; D: TRBD2; V: TRBV27; CDR3: CASSLLGTSGYEQYF; DNA: TGTGCCAGCAGTTTATTGGGGACTAGCGGCTACGAGCAGTACTTC
J: TRBJ2-3; size: few; D: TRBD2; V: TRBV18; CDR3: CASSPPSGRATDTQYF; DNA: TGTGCCAGCTCACCACCTAGCGGGAGGGCCACAGATACGCAGTATTTT
J: TRBJ1-1; size: NA; D: NA; V: TRBV9; CDR3: CASSVVSRGTEAFF; DNA: TGTGCCAGCAGCGTAGTGTCCAGGGGCACTGAAGCTTTCTTT
J: TRBJ2-1; size: NA; D: NA; V: TRBV5-1; CDR3: CASSLVGVGPNEQFF; DNA: TGCGCCAGCAGCTTGGTGGGGGTAGGGCCCAATGAGCAGTTCTTC
J: TRBJ1-1; size: NA; D: NA; V: TRBV28; CDR3: CASSLDQGGGTEAFF; DNA: TGTGCCAGCAGTTTAGACCAGGGTGGGGGCACTGAAGCTTTCTTT
J: TRBJ2-5; size: NA; D: NA; V: TRBV7-8; CDR3: CASSLAAGWQETQYF; DNA: TGTGCCAGCAGCTTAGCTGCGGGTTGGCAAGAGACCCAGTACTTC
J: TRBJ1-5; size: NA; D: NA; V: TRBV27; CDR3: CASSLFGNQPQHF; DNA: TGTGCCAGCAGTTTATTCGGCAATCAGCCCCAGCATTTT
J: TRBJ1-3; size: few; D: NA; V: TRBV19; CDR3: CASSISGSGNTIYF; DNA: TGTGCCAGTAGTATAAGTGGCTCTGGAAACACCATATATTTT
J: TRBJ2-3; size: NA; D: NA; V: TRBV4-1; CDR3: CASSPKFRTDTQYF; DNA: TGCGCCAGCAGCCCCAAATTTCGCACAGATACGCAGTATTTT
J: TRBJ1-5; size: NA; D: NA; V: TRBV18; CDR3: CASSSRSGTAREQPQHF; DNA: TGTGCCAGCTCATCACGTTCCGGGACCGCCAGGGAGCAGCCCCAGCATTTT
J: TRBJ2-7; size: few; D: NA; V: TRBV6-5; CDR3: CASSPSWEDEQYF; DNA: TGTGCCAGCAGTCCATCGTGGGAGGACGAGCAGTACTTC
J: TRBJ1-1; size: few; D: TRBD1; V: TRBV11-3; CDR3: CASSSPGQGAEDTEAFF; DNA: TGTGCCAGCAGCTCGCCGGGACAGGGGGCTGAAGACACTGAAGCTTTCTTT
J: TRBJ2-1; size: NA; D: TRBD2; V: TRBV10-3; CDR3: CAISESTLRGKASGRAYYEQFF; DNA: TGTGCCATCAGTGAGTCGACTCTGAGGGGGAAAGCTAGCGGGAGGGCCTACTATGAGCAGTTCTTC
J: TRBJ1-1; size: NA; D: TRBD1; V: TRBV5-1; CDR3: CASSSRDRGWNEAFF; DNA: TGCGCCAGCAGCTCCCGGGACAGGGGCTGGAATGAAGCTTTCTTT
J: TRBJ2-5; size: NA; D: NA; V: TRBV7-9; CDR3: CASSPGARDSQETQYF; DNA: TGTGCCAGCAGCCCAGGGGCCCGGGACTCCCAAGAGACCCAGTACTTC
J: TRBJ2-2; size: NA; D: NA; V: TRBV19; CDR3: CASSIGAWLDLIAGELFF; DNA: TGTGCCAGTAGTATTGGAGCTTGGCTAGACTTAATCGCCGGGGAGCTGTTTTTT
J: TRBJ1-2; size: NA; D: NA; V: TRBV6-6; CDR3: CASSQGRDYGYTF; DNA: TGTGCCAGCAGCCAGGGACGGGACTATGGCTACACCTTC
J: TRBJ2-3; size: NA; D: TRBD2; V: TRBV11-1; CDR3: CASSARLAGYTDTQYF; DNA: TGTGCCAGCAGCGCCAGACTAGCGGGATACACAGATACGCAGTATTTT
J: TRBJ2-7; size: NA; D: NA; V: TRBV6-1; CDR3: CASSDERHEQYF; DNA: TGTGCCAGCAGTGACGAAAGGCACGAGCAGTACTTC
J: TRBJ2-7; size: once; D: NA; V: TRBV28; CDR3: CASSQVGDPIYEQYF; DNA: TGTGCCAGCAGTCAGGTAGGGGATCCGATCTACGAGCAGTACTTC
J: TRBJ2-5; size: NA; D: TRBD2; V: TRBV19; CDR3: CASRVSSGRGTQYF; DNA: TGTGCCAGTAGAGTAAGCAGCGGGAGGGGGACCCAGTACTTC
J: TRBJ2-6; size: NA; D: NA; V: TRBV5-1; CDR3: CASSPEVGAGANVLTF; DNA: TGCGCCAGCAGCCCGGAAGTCGGGGCTGGGGCCAACGTCCTGACTTTC
J: TRBJ1-3; size: NA; D: NA; V: TRBV28; CDR3: CASSRNTIYF; DNA: TGTGCCAGCTCAAGAAACACCATATATTTT
J: TRBJ2-5; size: NA; D: NA; V: TRBV7-6; CDR3: CASSLGTYGTGETQYF; DNA: TGTGCCAGCAGCTTAGGAACTTACGGGACGGGAGAGACCCAGTACTTC
J: TRBJ1-1; size: NA; D: NA; V: TRBV27; CDR3: CASSFLGVGRDTEAFF; DNA: TGTGCCAGCAGTTTCCTCGGGGTAGGTAGGGACACTGAAGCTTTCTTT
J: TRBJ1-1; size: NA; D: NA; V: TRBV25-1; CDR3: CASSESGRPNTEAFF; DNA: TGTGCCAGCAGTGAATCCGGCAGGCCGAACACTGAAGCTTTCTTT
J: TRBJ2-7; size: NA; D: TRBD2; V: TRBV4-2; CDR3: CASSQDLTSGPYEQYF; DNA: TGTGCCAGCAGCCAAGACCTGACTAGCGGTCCCTACGAGCAGTACTTC
J: TRBJ2-7; size: NA; D: NA; V: TRBV7-3; CDR3: CASSNNGEARQREQYF; DNA: TGTGCCAGCAGCAATAACGGTGAGGCTAGGCAGCGAGAGCAGTACTTC
J: TRBJ2-7; size: NA; D: TRBD2; V: TRBV10-3; CDR3: CAIRETSGRAYEQYF; DNA: TGTGCCATCAGAGAAACTAGCGGGAGAGCCTACGAGCAGTACTTC
J: TRBJ1-4; size: NA; D: NA; V: TRBV19; CDR3: CASTRKDSNEKLFF; DNA: TGTGCCAGTACCAGGAAGGACAGTAATGAAAAACTGTTTTTT
J: TRBJ2-7; size: once; D: NA; V: TRBV18; CDR3: CASSPAGSYEQYF; DNA: TGTGCCAGCTCACCGGCGGGGTCATACGAGCAGTACTTC
J: TRBJ2-7; size: NA; D: TRBD2; V: TRBV4-1; CDR3: CASSQDLIGTSTYEQYF; DNA: TGCGCCAGCAGCCAAGATTTGATCGGGACTAGCACCTACGAGCAGTACTTC
J: TRBJ1-4; size: NA; D: NA; V: TRBV2; CDR3: CASSVAPNEKLFF; DNA: TGTGCCAGCAGTGTGGCCCCAAATGAAAAACTGTTTTTT
J: TRBJ2-7; size: NA; D: TRBD1; V: TRBV18; CDR3: CASSPGTADTYEQYF; DNA: TGTGCCAGCTCACCAGGGACAGCCGATACCTACGAGCAGTACTTC
J: TRBJ2-3; size: NA; D: NA; V: TRBV11-2; CDR3: CASSAEGDTQYF; DNA: TGTGCCAGCAGCGCCGAGGGGGATACGCAGTATTTT
J: TRBJ2-5; size: NA; D: NA; V: TRBV7-9; CDR3: CASIRDTETQYF; DNA: TGTGCCAGCATCCGGGACACGGAGACCCAGTACTTC
J: TRBJ1-1; size: once; D: NA; V: TRBV7-2; CDR3: CASSYRQNTEAFF; DNA: TGTGCCAGCAGCTATAGACAGAACACTGAAGCTTTCTTT
J: TRBJ2-1; size: few; D: TRBD2; V: TRBV6-4; CDR3: CASSDSLAGDYNEQFF; DNA: TGTGCCAGCAGTGACTCTCTAGCGGGAGACTACAATGAGCAGTTCTTC
J: TRBJ1-3; size: few; D: NA; V: TRBV5-4; CDR3: CASSSRDNGNTIYF; DNA: TGTGCCAGCAGCTCCCGGGACAACGGAAACACCATATATTTT
J: TRBJ2-7; size: few; D: TRBD1; V: TRBV5-1; CDR3: CASSPTGTGLYEQYF; DNA: TGCGCCAGCAGCCCGACCGGGACAGGCCTCTACGAGCAGTACTTC
J: TRBJ1-1; size: NA; D: NA; V: TRBV7-3; CDR3: CASSLSGNTEAFF; DNA: TGTGCCAGCAGCTTGTCAGGGAACACTGAAGCTTTCTTT
J: TRBJ2-1; size: NA; D: NA; V: TRBV7-6; CDR3: CASSLPGSAHEQFF; DNA: TGTGCCAGCAGCTTACCGGGTAGCGCCCATGAGCAGTTCTTC
J: TRBJ2-1; size: NA; D: TRBD2; V: TRBV5-1; CDR3: CASSLYAGEDNEQFF; DNA: TGCGCCAGCAGCTTGTATGCGGGAGAGGACAATGAGCAGTTCTTC
J: TRBJ2-1; size: NA; D: TRBD2; V: TRBV4-1; CDR3: CASSRLAVSSYNEQFF; DNA: TGCGCCAGCAGCCGACTAGCGGTGAGCTCCTACAATGAGCAGTTCTTC
J: TRBJ1-1; size: few; D: NA; V: TRBV6-1; CDR3: CASSPRRSDTEAFF; DNA: TGTGCCAGCAGCCCCCGACGATCGGACACTGAAGCTTTCTTT
J: TRBJ1-1; size: NA; D: NA; V: TRBV7-8; CDR3: CASSLRDTAEAFF; DNA: TGTGCCAGCAGCCTCAGGGACACTGCTGAAGCTTTCTTT
J: TRBJ2-7; size: many; D: NA; V: TRBV4-1; CDR3: CASSQVGRKTYEQYF; DNA: TGCGCCAGCAGCCAAGTAGGCCGGAAGACCTACGAGCAGTACTTC
J: TRBJ2-3; size: NA; D: NA; V: TRBV5-1; CDR3: CASSNRVMSTDTQYF; DNA: TGCGCCAGCAGTAATAGGGTGATGAGCACAGATACGCAGTATTTT
J: TRBJ2-7; size: NA; D: TRBD1; V: TRBV7-9; CDR3: CASSFETGGFGYF; DNA: TGTGCCAGCAGCTTTGAGACAGGGGGCTTCGGTTACTTC